This TCR beta chain was captured by sequencing in a study of blood T cell repertoires in COVID-19. As for the study in general: Collection of acute and convalescent COVID-19 samples took place in the United States, Italy and Spain. Nucleic acid was either cDNA or gDNA, and it came from T cells, B-cell-depleted T cells, or PBMCs.

How the authors handled the data: Quantification of nucleated cells was approximated via reference gene primer amplification. Sequencing used immunoSEQ multiplex PCR; TCRdb keeps in-frame clones, though not all of them. D and trimming were read from the DNA, whereas the V and J calls and clone size are those reported in that table. The sample holds fewer than 75,000 clones, about nine tenths seen once. This CDR3 region has 15 residues. In germline, CDR1 is LGHNT, CDR2 FRNRAP. V lost 0 bases, J lost 1 base, and 3 bases stayed unmatched. The rearrangement links TRBV12-5 to TRBJ2-7; 7 bases line up with TRBD2. The clonotype was recovered from a man aged 55 to 70 with acute or convalescent COVID-19. Sequencing was done on a sample of peripheral blood. The CDR3 region is CASGLVTGGSYEQYF. The CDR3, as DNA: TGTGCTAGTGGTTTGGTCACGGGGGGATCCTACGAGCAGTACTTC.